This T cell receptor beta chain was recovered during a study of T-cell reconstitution after alpha-beta-depleted transplantation in children. In its sample, this clonotype was seen many times. The CDR3 contains 18 residues. The germline gives CDR1 LGHNA, CDR2 YSLEER. V shed 0 bases and J 2 bases; nucleotides not matched to a gene: 9. A library of TCRbeta sequences, prepared with unique molecular identifiers, was generated. TCRdb reprocessed the PCR reads via MiXCR and lists one record per CDR3 protein. There are around 440,000 distinct CDR3 sequences in the sample; 10% occur only once, and 2% lies in the top ten.

The chain links TRBV4-3 to TRBJ2-3, with TRBD2 matching 9 bases. Here the sequenced sample was PBMCs, taken before TCRalphabeta/CD19-depleted stem cell transplant. This receptor was obtained from a child under 10 years old with inherited bone marrow failure, due to receive a stem cell transplant. CDR3 loop: CASSQDAMGLADTDTQYF. DNA of the CDR3: TGCGCCAGCAGCCAAGACGCGATGGGACTAGCCGACACAGATACGCAGTATTTT.